These 15 T cell receptor beta chains share one sample of origin, sequenced in a study of vaccination and CD4 T cells after COVID-19. With the Oncomine TCR Beta short-read assay, DNA from cultured CD4+ T cells was sequenced. TCRdb re-called the PCR reads with MiXCR, one entry per CDR3 protein. The table lists around 16,000 distinct CDR3 sequences, 54% of them singletons. Documented treatment: roughly 10-day PBMC culture with coronavirus spike peptide pools or control peptides (ViraFEST assay). These receptors have no known antigen. This material consisted of CD4+ T cells from blood, cultured in vitro, taken before SARS-CoV-2 vaccination. All receptors derive from a human donor who had recovered from COVID-19.

About this clonotype: At one end the junction does not follow the germline gene, possibly because of a read error. The V call is TRBV20-1, the J call TRBJ2-1; no firm D call. CDR1 and CDR2 (germline): DFQATT, SNEGSKA (reference sequence). The CDR3 totals 14 residues. Written as DNA, the CDR3 is TGCAGTGCGAGAGAAGCGAGCTCCTACAATGAGCAGTTCTTC. Translation gives CSAREASSYNEQFF.

The chain has TRBV4-3 and TRBJ2-3; D is possibly TRBD1 (5 bases). The CDR3 extends over 15 amino acids. Germline CDR1 and CDR2: LGHNA and YSLEER. V gave up 2 bases and J gave up 2 bases, with 11 bases separating them. The CDR3 region is CASSQTQGYTDTQYF. The CDR3 region has the DNA TGCGCCAGCAGCCAAACTCAGGGTTACACAGATACGCAGTATTTT.

This clonotype showed up just once. V gene TRBV6-2 or TRBV6-3 combines with J gene TRBJ2-5, with 10 bases matching TRBD2. V was clipped by 5 bases and J by 7 bases; unmatched bases: 13. There are 16 residues in the CDR3. Germline V gene lookup returns CDR1 MNHEY and CDR2 SVGEGT. The CDR3 sequence is CASSSGRALSFATQYF. CDR3 coding DNA: TGTGCCAGCAGTAGCGGGAGGGCCCTTTCATTTGCGACCCAGTACTTC.

Only one count was recorded for this clonotype. The V gene is TRBV7-6, the J gene TRBJ2-7; D gene unclear. Trimming took off 1 base at V and 1 base at J, with 11 bases between the two ends. The CDR3 has 15 amino acids. Germline CDR1 and CDR2: SGHVS and FNYEAQ. The CDR3 sequence: CASSLGPVGSYEQYF. CDR3 in DNA: TGTGCCAGCAGCTTAGGGCCGGTGGGGTCCTACGAGCAGTACTTC.

This chain uses TRBV20-1 with TRBJ2-2, with TRBD1 identical over 7 bases. Germline assignment: CDR1 DFQATT and CDR2 SNEGSKA (reference sequence). The CDR3 totals 14 residues. V dropped 6 bases and J dropped 2; count of bases not matched to a gene: 6. As DNA, the CDR3 is TGCAGTGCGAAAAGGACAGGAAACACCGGGGAGCTGTTTTTT. This translates into CSAKRTGNTGELFF.

The V and J genes are TRBV20-1 and TRBJ2-3; 13 bases match TRBD2. This CDR3 is built from 15 residues. Germline V gene data show CDR1 as DFQATT and CDR2 as SNEGSKA (reference sequence). Trimming cost V 5 bases and J 2 bases; bases outside gene matches: 4. The CDR3 sequence: CSAWGLAGLTDTQYF. Here the CDR3 DNA reads TGCAGTGCTTGGGGACTAGCGGGGCTCACAGATACGCAGTATTTT.

This chain uses TRBV6-1 with TRBJ1-1, with TRBD1 matching over 11 bases. With 7 bases clipped from V and 5 bases from J, the junction kept 6 bases outside the gene matches. Germline CDR1 reads MNHNS; CDR2 reads SASEGT. This CDR3 has 14 amino acids. CDR3 loop: CASTRTGGLTEAFF. The CDR3, as DNA: TGTGCCAGCACCCGGACAGGGGGCCTGACTGAAGCTTTCTTT.

The chain recombines TRBV28 with TRBJ2-7; D gene uncertain. Trimming stripped 6 bases from V and 7 bases from J, with 19 bases between. The CDR3 spans 14 residues. The V gene's germline CDR1 is MDHEN and CDR2 SYDVKM. CDR3 nucleotides: TGTGCCAGCAGACGGCTCTGGCGAGACGGGGAGCAGTACTTC. It translates to CASRRLWRDGEQYF.

This clonotype has only a few counts. The chain combines TRBV15 with TRBJ1-1; the D is unclear. The V and J ends lost 0 bases and 7 bases respectively, with 18 bases between them. Germline V gene lookup returns CDR1 LNHNV and CDR2 YYDKDF (reference sequence). The CDR3 is made up of 16 amino acids. CDR3 DNA: TGTGCCACCAGCAGAGATAGGCAGTTCCGTTCGGGTGAAGCTTTCTTT. Residues: CATSRDRQFRSGEAFF.

This clonotype came up once. The chain carries TRBV20-1 and TRBJ2-1, with a weak D call TRBD1 (6 bases). Germline assignment: CDR1 DFQATT and CDR2 SNEGSKA (reference sequence). V lost 3 bases and J 6 bases, leaving 18 bases between the germline ends. This CDR3 has 15 amino acids. The DNA of the CDR3 is TGCAGTGCTAGGGGGGCAGTGTTGAATTCCAATGAGCAGTTCTTC. As protein: CSARGAVLNSNEQFF.

The CDR3 DNA follows: TGCGCCAGCGCAGTGAGGGGGGGACCAGTCGAAAATTCACCCCTCCACTTT. This encodes CASAVRGGPVENSPLHF. V usage is TRBV5-1 and J usage is TRBJ1-6; the D gene is possibly TRBD1 (6 bases). The V and J ends lost 7 bases and 7 bases respectively, with 24 bases between them. This CDR3 spans 17 amino acids. Looked up from germline, CDR1 is SGHRS and CDR2 is YFSETQ. The variable domain in full, with the rest retrieved from reference TRBV5-1 and TRBJ1-6, is KAGVTQTPRYLIKTRGQQVTLSCSPISGHRSVSWYQQTPGQGLQFLFEYFSETQRNKGNFPGRFSGRQFSNSRSEMNVSTLELGDSALYLCASAVRGGPVENSPLHFGNGTRLTVT.

CDR3 protein: CASSESGGTEAFF. CDR3 bases: TGTGCCAGTAGTGAATCCGGGGGCACTGAAGCTTTCTTT. The rearrangement uses TRBV19 and TRBJ1-1; a weak D match, TRBD1 (5 bases). The ends were cut back, 5 bases at V and 4 bases at J, with 11 bases in the middle. This CDR3 has 13 amino acids. CDR1 is LNHDA, CDR2 SQIVND, per germline (reference sequence).

The chain employs TRBV4-3 and TRBJ2-1, with D perhaps being TRBD1 or TRBD2 (5 bases each). Deletions cut 1 base from V and 4 bases from J, with 11 bases between. The CDR3 has 15 residues. Germline V gene lookup returns CDR1 LGHNA and CDR2 YSLEER. CDR3 residues: CASSQVGDVYNEQFF. In DNA form, the CDR3 reads TGCGCCAGCAGCCAAGTTGGGGACGTATACAATGAGCAGTTCTTC.

The CDR3 loop is CASSPPEGRLGYNEQFF. CDR3 DNA: TGTGCCAGCAGCCCACCTGAGGGTCGGTTAGGCTACAATGAGCAGTTCTTC. This chain links TRBV7-9 with TRBJ2-1, with D possibly matching TRBD2 (5 bases). V was clipped by 5 bases and J by 3 bases, with 20 bases between them. CDR3 length: 17 residues. Germline V gene lookup returns CDR1 SEHNR and CDR2 FQNEAQ (reference sequence).

V usage is TRBV6-2 or TRBV6-3 and J usage is TRBJ2-7; perhaps D is TRBD1 or TRBD2 (5 bases each). Per germline, CDR1 MNHEY and CDR2 SVGEGT. The CDR3 has 13 residues. The CDR3 here is CVSRQSGGYEQYF. The CDR3, as DNA: TGTGTCAGTCGTCAGAGTGGGGGCTACGAGCAGTACTTC.